The present entry profiles one TCR beta chain with its context. Its antigen is not yet known. No much larger clone is present one base from it, and per-base qualities are unavailable. The cohort consisted of approximately 690 healthy bone marrow donors. Cohort members were all nominally healthy when sampled, although unrecorded immune exposures were likely present. Of the 610 or so cohort members, fewer than 300 had positive CMV serostatus and 350 to 450 had negative CMV serostatus, and CMV serostatus was not recorded for the donor. Each donor provided a peripheral blood sample, and peripheral blood mononuclear cells were used for TCR beta sequencing. Genomic DNA was extracted from the blood cell samples with the Qiagen DNeasy Blood Extraction Kit. CDR1 and CDR2, per the germline V gene, are SQVTM and ANQGSEA. The CDR3, from cysteine to phenylalanine, totals 14 residues. Only the CDR3 DNA stays, 42 bases, in frame from base 1. Trimming removed 5 bases from V and 3 bases from J, leaving 17 bases between the germline ends.

The method was the immunoSEQ multiplex PCR assay. The multiplex PCR relied on a mix of 60 forward primers for TCR Vbeta segments and 13 reverse primers for TCR Jbeta segments. The CDR3 region of rearranged TCR beta genes was amplified from genomic DNA by a multiplex PCR assay. Amplified TCR beta libraries were sequenced as 87-base-pair reads on the Illumina HiSeq System. In the paper's pipeline: A later analysis counted approximately 74 million unique TCR beta chains across the 550 to 700 repertoires, and 10 million to 12 million of these chains were shared by at least two donors. To remove PCR and sequencing errors, raw reads were error-corrected and collapsed into unique sequences using a nearest-neighbor algorithm that merged closely related sequences. CDR3 sequences were aligned to IMGT reference sequences to assign V, D and J gene segments. Each retained sequence needed at least a six-nucleotide match to both a V gene segment and a J gene segment. A rearrangement counted as productive if the CDR3 had no stop codons and remained in frame with V and J, and every other rearrangement counted as non-productive. CDR3 was defined according to IMGT convention as the region running from the second conserved V-encoded cysteine to the conserved J-encoded phenylalanine. In an earlier analysis of 550 to 650 of the donors, sequences lacking an unambiguous match to a single V gene segment were excluded. An earlier analysis of a few hundred of the donors called V segments functional above 56.7% productive rearrangements and segregating when the between-donor standard deviation exceeded 5%. A statistical classification framework was built for diagnosing cytomegalovirus status from the catalog of TCR beta chain sequences. In a later analysis, V and J genes were assigned by comparing TCR nucleotide sequences against IMGT/GENE-DB human TR gene sequences. Using the TCRdist pipeline, a later analysis assigned CDR3 sequences along with most-parsimonious VDJ recombination scenarios. In a later analysis, each TCR beta chain was defined by its CDR3 amino acid sequence together with its V-gene family, and reads lacking a unique V-gene family were excluded. To address suspected cross-contamination and a sequencing artifact, a later analysis removed 550 to 750 highly shared, low-generation-probability nucleotide sequences. In a later analysis, a clonal expansion index for each public chain was calculated from normalized within-repertoire ranks of inferred template counts. Generation probabilities in a later analysis came from a VDJ recombination model fitted to out-of-frame rearrangements, and those results were checked against IGoR. In a later analysis, TCR-TCR, TCR-HLA and TCR-CMV co-occurrence was scored with hypergeometric tests, and a repertoire-size bias correction was applied to TCR pairs. In a later analysis, false discovery rates were estimated by permuting HLA or CMV assignments 20 times. In a later analysis, co-occurring TCRs were grouped using DBSCAN, and TCRdist sequence similarity was added for clustering within HLA-allele-positive subsets. Co-occurrence clustering excluded repertoires with fewer than 30,000 or more than 120,000 public chains, plus five with anomalous nucleotide sharing. What TCRdb holds here is the immuneACCESS table cut down to in-frame rearrangements. Part of the clones is not present; checked against another copy, under half of the missing clones reflect an unresolved V gene, and the others are unexplained. That table furnishes V, J and clone size, whereas the DNA furnished D and trimming. The sample table shows around 130,000 clones, and around 80% are seen once. The ten largest clonotypes hold approximately 0.93% of the sample.

The data stem from a study of cytomegalovirus exposure and HLA in healthy donors (dated by TCRdb to about 2017). For context, the study as a whole: An earlier analysis of roughly 630 of the donors reported 250 to 300 Gb of sequence data and 117 million unique TCR beta sequences from roughly 180 million T cells. Approximately 310 gigabases of sequencing data and around 87 million unique TCR sequences were included in an early release covering several hundred HLA-typed donors. Among the roughly 400 genotyped donors, more than 70% belonged to the genetic ancestry cluster associated with self-reported Caucasian donors. The study was designed to test whether signatures of past pathogen exposure could be identified by cataloging public T cell receptors. The study used immunosequencing to profile the T cell repertoires of approximately 630 subjects and linked those repertoires to cytomegalovirus serostatus. A separate validation cohort of roughly 110 different subjects was used in addition to the roughly 700-subject first cohort. To predict cytomegalovirus infection status, the study combined high-throughput TCR immunosequencing, statistical association of individual TCRs with disease status, and machine learning. In a later analysis, previously published TCR beta repertoires from about 640 donors were re-analyzed and high-resolution HLA genotyping was added so that TCR occurrence patterns could be studied. In the later analysis, no new phenotypic data were used to find candidate immune exposures; instead, reliance was placed on TCR beta sequences and their occurrence across donors. An earlier analysis of approximately 500 of the donors applied high-throughput TCR beta sequencing to assess whether each TCR beta V gene segment acted as functional or pseudogenic. Donor age, sex, ethnicity and CMV serostatus were collected together with the repertoire data. In a later genetic analysis, genome-wide SNP genotypes for about three fifths of the roughly 670 donors were used, and that subset was treated as a discovery cohort. Every discovery cohort repertoire had been produced on one sequencing platform. Class I and class II HLA loci were covered by the typing at four-digit resolution. The number of typed donors differed by locus: roughly 629-640 for A, B, C, DRB1 and DQB1; some 500 for DQA1; fewer than 610 for DPA1; and approximately 450 for DPB1. Roughly 5 DR-DQ haplotypes were handled as single units for association and clustering, since linkage in the cohort was strong. Among some 410 genotyped donors of the cohort, an average of approximately 240,000 unique TCR beta nucleotide sequences was sequenced per donor, of which approximately 18% were non-productive.

Beyond this particular receptor, the publication reports: The earlier analysis of around 600 of the donors excluded some 16 rarely observed V segments, including chromosome 9 orphons, because counts were too low. A later analysis found that HLA-associated TCR beta chains were more clonally expanded and had lower generation probabilities than equally common non-associated chains. The sequencing pipeline was judged likely to have produced a cluster of highly shared sequence variants as a technical artifact. A few of the identified cytomegalovirus-associated TCR beta chains were confirmed in vitro to be specific for cytomegalovirus antigens. While some public TCRs were present in many individuals, most TCR sequences turned up only very rarely across donors. The authors suggested that the approach could potentially be generalized to other disease states and immunological phenotypes. In a later analysis, the rate of TCR association differed among HLA loci, with DRB1 alleles having the most associated TCRs and HLA-C alleles having the fewest. In a later analysis, most CMV-associated TCR beta chains were found to appear HLA-restricted, with HLA associations seemingly driven largely by CMV exposure. V-gene and J-gene trimming of TCR beta chains was associated with a missense DCLRE1C variant in a later genetic analysis, and the association was replicated in an independent cohort. The study listed 150 to 200 TCR beta chains as associated with cytomegalovirus. Strong co-occurrence of HLA alleles, especially DR and DQ, made assigning TCR associations to individual alleles difficult. Some IMGT-functional V segments, including TRBV6-2 and TRBV6-3, could not be distinguished by the 87-base-pair reads and were therefore excluded. Immune exposure information for the cohort was limited to CMV serostatus. An earlier analysis of around 500 of the donors showed that most TCR beta V segments appeared in productive rearrangements either about 87% or about 30% of the time, which broadly matched IMGT annotations. Compared with the approximately 720-donor mean, donors in an Asian-associated ancestry cluster had fewer N-insertions in productive TCRs, according to a later genetic analysis. A further reported finding was that TCR beta sequences accurately predicted the HLA-A and HLA-B alleles for most subjects in the first cohort. Specific HLA alleles were associated with more than 15,000 TCR beta sequences at a false discovery rate of 0.05 in a later analysis. The presence/absence analyses assumed that sequencing depth was roughly uniform across donors, and that assumption may not be true. The classifier was reported to diagnose cytomegalovirus status with high specificity and sensitivity in both the original and validation cohorts. In a later analysis, several top co-occurrence clusters were reported to appear linked to parvovirus B19, influenza, CMV and Epstein-Barr virus. Because HLA typing was unavailable for some donors at each locus, only the typed subset was used in association tests. This cohort had only TCR beta chains sequenced, and the lack of alpha or paired-chain data limited which features could be detected. Linkage disequilibrium might explain the correlated functional status among segregating V segments, but an unknown experimental factor could not be excluded.

The rearrangement combines TRBV29-1 with TRBJ2-7; TRBD2 is possibly the D segment (7 matching bases). This receptor was obtained from a human donor in good health. The sample was PBMCs. Here is the DNA: TGCAGCGTTACTGGGGAGGGGGACCACTACGAGCAGTACTTC. Its translation reads: CSVTGEGDHYEQYF.